The 20 T cell receptor beta chains listed next were all sequenced from one sample in a study of T cell repertoires in aging, cancer and after chemotherapy. Peripheral blood genomic DNA, not sorted cells or RNA, was the template. Rearranged V-D-J TRB sequences were amplified with a mixed TRB-A/B primer pool. TCRdb reprocessed the multiplex PCR reads with MiXCR, giving one entry per CDR3 protein. The sample gives 2,500 or so distinct CDR3 sequences, roughly a quarter of which show up once; about 5% is in the top ten. The sample taken for sequencing was blood. These receptor sequences come from a human donor in good health.

In its sample, this clonotype was seen a few times. The chain carries TRBV2 and TRBJ2-1; D assignment may be TRBD1 or TRBD2 (5 bases each). Germline CDR1 reads SNHLY; CDR2 reads FYNNEI. The CDR3 sequence is 15 residues long. V lost 5 bases and J lost 4, with 15 bases in between. The CDR3 spells CASSPTGTAYNEQFF. CDR3 nucleotide sequence: TGTGCCAGCAGTCCCACCGGGACCGCTTACAATGAGCAGTTCTTC.

There are a few counts of this clonotype. This chain links TRBV7-9 with TRBJ2-5; 11 bases agree with TRBD2. After removal of 5 bases from V and 5 bases from J, the junction contained 7 bases not matched to a gene. This CDR3 is built from 15 residues. Germline V CDR1 and CDR2: SEHNR, FQNEAQ (reference sequence). Written as DNA, the CDR3 is TGTGCCAGCAGCGTTAGCGGGGGGGGAATGGAGACCCAGTACTTC. As protein: CASSVSGGGMETQYF. Variable domain in full (rest from reference TRBV7-9 and TRBJ2-5): DTGVSQNPRHKITKRGQNVTFRCDPISEHNRLYWYRQTLGQGPEFLTYFQNEAQLEKSRLLSDRFSAERPKGSFSTLEIQRTEQGDSAMYLCASSVSGGGMETQYFGPGTRLLVL.

This clonotype was seen a few times. The chain recombines TRBV14 with TRBJ1-1; TRBD1 matches 9 bases. The CDR3 is 16 amino acids. J gave up 0 bases and V 3 bases, and 5 bases lay outside the gene matches. Germline V CDR1 and CDR2: SGHDN, FVKESK. CDR3 nucleotides: TGTGCCAGCAGCCAGGACAGGGGAGTGGTGAACACTGAAGCTTTCTTT. Translated: CASSQDRGVVNTEAFF.

By sample fraction, this clonotype is large (0.1 to 1%). The chain employs TRBV29-1 and TRBJ1-2; a weak D match, TRBD1 (5 bases). The length of the CDR3 is 13 residues. Trimming left V 6 bases short and J 8 bases short, with 19 bases between. CDR1 and CDR2 from the germline V gene are SQVTM and ANQGSEA. The CDR3 DNA sequence: TGCAGCGTCCCGTTCCAGGGCTCGAAGGGCTACACCTTC. Its translation: CSVPFQGSKGYTF.

CDR3 region: CASSPPGGKSTEAFF. CDR3 nucleotides: TGTGCCAGCTCACCACCTGGGGGTAAGAGCACTGAAGCTTTCTTT. V gene TRBV18 combines with J gene TRBJ1-1, with D tentatively TRBD1 (5 bases). CDR1 is KGHSH and CDR2 is LQKENI in the germline V gene. The ends were cut back, 0 bases at V and 4 bases at J, with 12 bases in the middle. CDR3 size: 15 residues.

This chain joins TRBV19 and TRBJ2-5, with 7 bases aligning to TRBD1. The CDR3 contains 12 residues. Germline V gene lookup returns CDR1 LNHDA and CDR2 SQIVND (reference sequence). Trimming removed 3 bases from V and 5 bases from J; junction bases left unmatched: 0. As DNA, the CDR3 is TGTGCCAGTAGTATCAGGGGGGAGACCCAGTACTTC. The encoded protein is CASSIRGETQYF.

By share, this clonotype counts as large. The chain carries TRBV6-5 and TRBJ2-7, with a weak D call TRBD2 (6 bases). The germline V and J ends were trimmed by 2 bases and 6 bases, with 14 bases remaining between them. This CDR3 is 14 amino acids long. From germline, CDR1 is MNHEY and CDR2 SVGAGI. CDR3 region: CASSYHGTGGEQYF. The CDR3 nucleotides read TGTGCCAGCAGTTACCACGGGACCGGGGGCGAGCAGTACTTC.

This clonotype is medium-sized. The chain couples TRBV4-3 to TRBJ2-2; a possible D gene is TRBD1 (6 bases). V shed 2 bases and J shed 6 bases, with 16 bases lying between them. This CDR3 comprises 16 residues. CDR1 and CDR2 from the germline V gene are LGHNA and YSLEER. The CDR3 DNA sequence: TGCGCCAGCAGCCAACTGGGAAGGGGGTACGCCGGGGAGCTGTTTTTT. Translated, it gives CASSQLGRGYAGELFF.

This clonotype was counted between two and nine times. The rearrangement links TRBV9 to TRBJ2-5, with 7 bases identical to TRBD1. Germline CDR1 SGDLS, CDR2 YYNGEE. The CDR3 covers 14 residues. The J segment lost 5 bases and the V segment lost 1 base, leaving 5 bases of the junction unmatched. CDR3 sequence (DNA): TGTGCCAGCAGCGTATCACAGGGGAAGGAGACCCAGTACTTC. This gives the protein CASSVSQGKETQYF.

This clonotype is large within its sample. The chain combines TRBV30 with TRBJ1-2; 7 nucleotides align to TRBD1. The trim removed 2 bases at V and 7 bases at J, leaving 4 bases unmatched. The CDR3 is 12 amino acids. Germline values: CDR1 GTSNPN, CDR2 SVGIG (reference sequence). The chain's CDR3 is CAWSYAGGGYTF. In DNA, the CDR3 is TGTGCCTGGAGTTACGCAGGGGGTGGCTACACCTTC.

By proportion, this clonotype is medium-sized. This rearrangement joins TRBV6-2 or TRBV6-3 to TRBJ1-1; TRBD1 aligns across 9 bases. V lost 10 bases, J lost 5 bases, and 8 bases stayed unmatched. CDR1 is MNHEY and CDR2 is SVGEGT in the germline V gene. The CDR3 runs to 13 residues. CDR3 DNA sequence: TGTGCCACATTACAGGGGGCGAGAACTGAAGCTTTCTTT. It specifies CATLQGARTEAFF.

This sequence joins TRBV19 and TRBJ2-2; unclear D gene. The CDR3 runs to 15 residues. V was cut by 4 bases and J by 4 bases, with 13 bases left in between. CDR1 and CDR2 (germline): LNHDA, SQIVND (reference sequence). CDR3 sequence (DNA): TGTGCCAGTAGTAAGAGCCTCCCCGGCACCGGGGAGCTGTTTTTT. It specifies CASSKSLPGTGELFF.

In this sample, this clonotype turned up a few times. This chain connects TRBV5-1 to TRBJ2-3; D might be TRBD2 (6 bases). The length of the CDR3 is 14 residues. Germline-derived CDR1 and CDR2 are SGHRS and YFSETQ. Trimming cost V 0 bases and J 6 bases, with 11 bases left between them. CDR3 residues: CASSLAFGGDTQYF. The CDR3 nucleotides are TGCGCCAGCAGCTTGGCCTTTGGGGGGGATACGCAGTATTTT.

Relative to its sample, this clonotype is medium-sized. The chain uses TRBV30 and TRBJ1-6, with D possibly matching TRBD1 (5 bases). CDR3 length equals 17 residues. Germline V gene lookup returns CDR1 GTSNPN and CDR2 SVGIG (reference sequence). The V gene lost 6 bases and the J gene lost 0 bases, with 18 bases spanning the gap. The CDR3 sequence: CACTRGGGSSYNSPLHF. The CDR3, as DNA: TGTGCCTGCACCCGGGGGGGGGGATCCTCCTATAATTCACCCCTCCACTTT. The full variable domain, completed using reference TRBV30 and TRBJ1-6, is SQTIHQWPATLVQPVGSPLSLECTVEGTSNPNLYWYRQAAGRGLQLLFYSVGIGQISSEVPQNLSASRPQDRQFILSSKKLLLSDSGFYLCACTRGGGSSYNSPLHFGNGTRLTVT.

The chain joins TRBV18 to TRBJ2-2; 9 nucleotides line up with TRBD1. Germline V CDR1 and CDR2: KGHSH, LQKENI. The CDR3 has 18 amino acids. Unmatched junction bases numbered 14, after V lost 5 bases and J lost 4 bases. The CDR3 region has the DNA TGTGCCAGCTCAGTCCTCTCTATGTGGACAGGGGCCACCGGGGAGCTGTTTTTT. Encoded protein: CASSVLSMWTGATGELFF.

By its share, this clonotype is medium-sized. This chain links TRBV20-1 with TRBJ1-2; a weak D match, TRBD1 (6 bases). The CDR3 has 15 residues. Germline V gene sequence: CDR1 DFQATT, CDR2 SNEGSKA (reference sequence). Trimming shortened V by 3 bases and J by 5 bases, and 19 bases separated the two germline ends. For the CDR3, the DNA is TGCAGTGCTAGGTTGGAGGGGGGATTTAAGTATGGCTACACCTTC. Amino acid sequence: CSARLEGGFKYGYTF.

The gene calls are TRBV2 and TRBJ2-7, with D perhaps matching TRBD1 or TRBD2 (7 bases each). Germline V gene lookup returns CDR1 SNHLY and CDR2 FYNNEI. The V and J ends lost 8 bases and 5 bases respectively, with 22 bases between them. CDR3 length: 15 amino acids. Written as DNA, the CDR3 is TGTGCCAGCTCGGAAGCAGGGGGGGCTTCCCACGAGCAGTACTTC. It encodes CASSEAGGASHEQYF.

The chain combines TRBV28 with TRBJ2-7, with 9 bases that match TRBD1. In germline, CDR1 is MDHEN, CDR2 SYDVKM. V lost 6 bases, J lost 0 bases, and 12 bases stayed unmatched. The CDR3 consists of 17 residues. CDR3 bases: TGTGCCAGCAGCCCAGGGACAGGGCGGCGAAGCTCCTACGAGCAGTACTTC. This encodes CASSPGTGRRSSYEQYF.

Regarding this clonotype: The junction departs from the called germline gene at one end, perhaps through a read error. The chain combines TRBV7-9 with TRBJ1-5; D possibly corresponds to TRBD1 (5 bases). This CDR3 contains 15 residues. Looked up from germline, CDR1 is SEHNR and CDR2 is FQNEAQ (reference sequence). For the CDR3, the DNA is TGTGCCAGCAGCTTGATCCCAGGGAATGGTCAGTCCCAGCATTTT. Translated, it gives CASSLIPGNGQSQHF.

The genes are TRBV4-3 and TRBJ2-1, with D possibly being TRBD2 (7 bases). This CDR3 is built from 16 residues. Germline V lookup: CDR1 LGHNA, CDR2 YSLEER. Deletions cut 0 bases from V and 6 bases from J, with 15 bases between. CDR3 protein: CASSQDEGGGPNEQFF. CDR3 nucleotides: TGCGCCAGCAGCCAAGATGAGGGGGGGGGGCCCAATGAGCAGTTCTTC.